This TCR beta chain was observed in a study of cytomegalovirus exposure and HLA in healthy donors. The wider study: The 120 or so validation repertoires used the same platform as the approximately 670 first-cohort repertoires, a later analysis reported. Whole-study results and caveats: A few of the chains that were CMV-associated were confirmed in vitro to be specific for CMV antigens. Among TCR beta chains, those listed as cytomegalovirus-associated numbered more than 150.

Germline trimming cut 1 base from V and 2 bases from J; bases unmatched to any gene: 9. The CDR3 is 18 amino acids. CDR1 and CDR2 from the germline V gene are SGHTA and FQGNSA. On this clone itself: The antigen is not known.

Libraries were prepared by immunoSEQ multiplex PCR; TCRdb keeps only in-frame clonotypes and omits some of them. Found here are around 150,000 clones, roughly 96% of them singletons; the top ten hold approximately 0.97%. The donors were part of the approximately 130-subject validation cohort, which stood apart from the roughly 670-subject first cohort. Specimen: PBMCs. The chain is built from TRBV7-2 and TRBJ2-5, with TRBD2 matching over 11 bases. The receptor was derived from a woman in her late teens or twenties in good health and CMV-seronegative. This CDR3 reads CASSLEDLAGGPQETQYF. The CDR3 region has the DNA TGTGCCAGCAGCTTAGAGGATCTAGCGGGGGGACCACAAGAGACCCAGTACTTC.